These T cell receptor beta chains were read from a single sample in a study of cytomegalovirus exposure and HLA in healthy donors. TCRdb keeps only in-frame clones here, not all; method: immunoSEQ multiplex PCR. The sample lists about 14,000 clones; about 60% were seen once. The sequenced sample consisted of PBMCs. Receptors were obtained from a woman in her forties or fifties in good health and CMV-seropositive. Both conserved end residues are part of each CDR3. Each record gives: D gene, clone size, V gene, J gene, CDR3 DNA, CDR3 protein. The D gene is left open where the match is weak. Expanded clones get a size class; other rows say once, few or many, or leave the size out.

D: -
size: -
V: TRBV7-8
J: TRBJ1-5
DNA: TGTGCCAGCAGCTTAGGAACAGGGAGGGGTCAGCCCCAGCATTTT
CDR3: CASSLGTGRGQPQHF

D: -
size: -
V: TRBV5-1
J: TRBJ1-1
DNA: TGCGCCAGCAGCTTGACAGGGACTATGGCTTTCTTT
CDR3: CASSLTGTMAFF

D: -
size: few
V: TRBV4-1
J: TRBJ2-3
DNA: TGCGCCAGCAGCCAAGAGTCGGTTAGGGGAGATACGCAGTATTTT
CDR3: CASSQESVRGDTQYF

D: -
size: few
V: TRBV10-3
J: TRBJ2-7
DNA: TGTGCCATCAGTGAGTCCCACGGAGGCTACGAGCAGTACTTC
CDR3: CAISESHGGYEQYF

D: TRBD1
size: -
V: TRBV6-5
J: TRBJ1-1
DNA: TGTGCCAGCAGTTATCGGCAGGGGGCGAAAACTGAAGCTTTCTTT
CDR3: CASSYRQGAKTEAFF

D: -
size: once
V: TRBV10-3
J: TRBJ2-2
DNA: TGTGCCAGCAACCGGGAGCCCACCGGGGAGCTGTTTTTT
CDR3: CASNREPTGELFF

D: -
size: -
V: TRBV9
J: TRBJ2-2
DNA: TGTGCCAGCAGCCTAACTAGTAACACCGGGGAGCTGTTTTTT
CDR3: CASSLTSNTGELFF

D: -
size: -
V: TRBV7-2
J: TRBJ2-2
DNA: TGTGCCAGCAGCTTAGGTCAGGGATGGAACACCGGGGAGCTGTTTTTT
CDR3: CASSLGQGWNTGELFF

D: -
size: -
V: TRBV29-1
J: TRBJ2-1
DNA: TGCAGCGTTGACAGTACGGGACTGTCCTACAATGAGCAGTTCTTC
CDR3: CSVDSTGLSYNEQFF

D: TRBD1
size: few
V: TRBV7-7
J: TRBJ2-7
DNA: TGTGCTAGCAGCTTAAGACAGGGGGACTACGAGCAGTACTTC
CDR3: CASSLRQGDYEQYF

D: TRBD1
size: -
V: TRBV5-1
J: TRBJ2-7
DNA: TGCGCCAGCAGCCGGGACAGTATGAGGTACGAGCAGTACTTC
CDR3: CASSRDSMRYEQYF

D: -
size: few
V: TRBV30
J: TRBJ1-1
DNA: TGTGCCTGGAGATCCGGCCAGGGGATGTCTTTCTTT
CDR3: CAWRSGQGMSFF

D: TRBD2
size: -
V: TRBV28
J: TRBJ2-3
DNA: TGTGCCAGCAGTATCCGACTAGCGGGAGGGTATGTGCAGTATTTT
CDR3: CASSIRLAGGYVQYF

D: -
size: -
V: TRBV6-1
J: TRBJ1-2
DNA: TGTGCCAGCAGTGAAGCCGGAGGCCAAATAAGTGGCTACACCTTC
CDR3: CASSEAGGQISGYTF

D: -
size: -
V: TRBV30
J: TRBJ1-3
DNA: TGTGCCTGGAGTGATATCTACTCTGGAAACACCATATATTTT
CDR3: CAWSDIYSGNTIYF

D: TRBD1
size: -
V: TRBV10-1
J: TRBJ1-1
DNA: TGCGCCAGCAGGGATAACAGGGGATTGAACACTGAAGCTTTCTTT
CDR3: CASRDNRGLNTEAFF

D: -
size: -
V: TRBV20-1
J: TRBJ2-7
DNA: TGCAGTGCCGTACTTACCTACGAGCAGTACTTC
CDR3: CSAVLTYEQYF